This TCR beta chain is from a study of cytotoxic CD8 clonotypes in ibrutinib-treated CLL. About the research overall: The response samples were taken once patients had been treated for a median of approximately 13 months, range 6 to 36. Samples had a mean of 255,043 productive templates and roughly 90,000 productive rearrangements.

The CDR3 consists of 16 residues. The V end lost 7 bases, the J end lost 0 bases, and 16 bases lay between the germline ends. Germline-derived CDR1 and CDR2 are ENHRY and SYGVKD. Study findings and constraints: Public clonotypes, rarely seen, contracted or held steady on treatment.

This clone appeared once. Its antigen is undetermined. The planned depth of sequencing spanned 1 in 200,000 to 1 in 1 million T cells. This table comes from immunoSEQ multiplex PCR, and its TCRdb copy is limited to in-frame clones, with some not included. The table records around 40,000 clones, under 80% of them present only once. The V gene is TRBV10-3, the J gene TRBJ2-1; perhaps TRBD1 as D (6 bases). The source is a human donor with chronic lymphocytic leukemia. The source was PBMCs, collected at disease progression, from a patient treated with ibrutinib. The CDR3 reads CAITQGGQSSYNEQFF. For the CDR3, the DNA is TGTGCCATCACTCAAGGGGGTCAGAGCTCCTACAATGAGCAGTTCTTC.